This T cell receptor (beta chain) was identified during a study of blood T cell repertoires in COVID-19 (dated by TCRdb to between 2020 and 2021). Broadly, across the study: For ImmuneRACE Cohort 3, a participant was defined as recovered based on two consecutive negative NP/OP PCR tests, clearance by a healthcare professional, or resolution of symptoms. Samples covering the acute and convalescent phases of COVID-19 were provided by collaborators in the United States, Italy and Spain. The material from the prospective study consisted of cDNA or gDNA derived from T cells, B-cell-depleted T cells, or PBMCs. The dataset comprised deeply sampled blood TCRbeta repertoires from subjects exposed to, actively infected with, or recovered from COVID-19. A freely available public database, intended as a resource for researchers studying the immune response to SARS-CoV-2, is where the repertoires were released. The samples were drawn from two sources: the first 160 participants of the ongoing ImmuneRACE study, and 1,000 to 1,500 subjects contributed by 6 global collaborators. The sample metadata nearly always contained a de-identified subject ID, COVID-19 status, age in years and sex. Where available, HLA class I and class II types were obtained from metadata supplied by the sample provider rather than from assay-based typing.

From the cysteine through the phenylalanine, the CDR3 covers 19 amino acids. This entry keeps only the CDR3 DNA: 57 bases, framed from base 1. Looking up the germline V gene (reference sequence) yields CDR1 SSHAT and CDR2 FNYEAQ. About this clone itself: Its antigen target is currently unknown. One end of the junction is discordant with germline, which a read error may explain.

TCRbeta CDR3 regions were amplified from genomic DNA by means of the immunoSEQ Assay, a bias-controlled multiplex PCR. In the source study's methods: The number of nucleated cells in each sample was estimated by amplification of reference gene primers within the assay. To quantify the absolute abundance of each unique TCRbeta CDR3 rearrangement, sequence reads were collapsed and filtered. For each sample, productive Simpson clonality was calculated as the square root of Simpson's diversity index over productive rearrangements. TCRdb carries this immuneACCESS record with in-frame sequences only. Its versions omit some clonotypes, under half of them owing to an unresolved V gene in the studies checked, with the rest unexplained. V, J and clone size derive from that table, while D and trimming were established from the DNA sequence. The sample contains fewer than 200,000 clones, roughly 78% of them found a single time. Of the sample, under 20% falls within the top ten clones.

Participants in the prospective study were enrolled through a virtual design, were aged roughly 18 to 95 years, and lived in roughly 25 United States geographic areas. In the prospective study, cohorts were assigned on the basis of participant-reported clinical history obtained from a screening survey and a study questionnaire. In the prospective study, mobile phlebotomists collected whole blood, serum and a nasopharyngeal or oropharyngeal swab from each participant. Additional blood draws and questionnaires over a 2-month period could optionally be provided by prospective study participants. Before DNA extraction, blood samples from the prospective study were shipped at room temperature or frozen. What the work shows at the level of the full study, not this receptor alone: Clinical and demographic metadata were provided uncurated, with the amount varying by source and participant.

The specimen sequenced was PBMCs or T cells enriched from blood (not recorded which). Here the chain combines TRBV7-7 and TRBJ1-2; TRBD1 agrees with 10 junctional bases. This clonotype was sampled from a woman aged 70-85 years in a cohort exposed to, infected with or recovered from COVID-19 (not recorded which). The DNA reads as follows: TGTGCTAGCAGCCTACCTAAGACAGGGGGCCTTAGTTCAACCCATGGCTACACCTTC. Its amino acids are CASSLPKTGGLSSTHGYTF.